This T cell receptor beta chain originates from a study of radiation and T cells in renal cell carcinoma. Across the whole study: Nephrectomy followed 15 Gy stereotactic body radiation by 4 weeks.

Assay used: immunoSEQ multiplex PCR; TCRdb lists only in-frame clones, some missing. The repertoire holds 45,000 to 65,000 clones, approximately 80% seen once, with 7.3% in the top ten. Documented time point: baseline pretreatment blood. Treatment denoted: 15 Gy SBRT to primary tumor, nephrectomy 4 weeks later. Blood was sampled at baseline, 2 weeks and 4 weeks after SBRT. The CDR3 is 14 amino acids. The J segment lost 7 bases and the V segment lost 6 bases, leaving 6 bases of the junction unmatched. The germline CDR1 and CDR2 sequences are WSHSY and SAAADI. Notes on the study in general: Pretreatment tumor biopsies were lacking, so baseline clonotypes are unknown. Top tumor clonotypes rose in blood 2 weeks post-radiation, then contracted.

On this clone itself: Its antigen is undetermined.

The chain has TRBV10-2 and TRBJ1-5; TRBD1 agrees at 10 bases. The receptor comes from a man aged 55 to 70 with renal cell carcinoma. The specimen comprised blood, sampled from a patient whose treatment included radiotherapy and nephrectomy. The CDR3 coding sequence is TGCGCCAGCAGCGAGACAGGGGGCCGACAGCCCCAGCATTTT. The encoded protein is CASSETGGRQPQHF.